This passage covers 14 T cell receptor beta chains from one sample sequenced in a study of shared clonotypes between healthy human individuals. Repertoires were generated with immunoSEQ multiplex PCR, while TCRdb's copy carries only in-frame clones and drops some. The repertoire holds approximately 1,000,000 clones, with 75% to 80% as singletons. The sequencing input was memory CD4+ T cells from PBMCs. The subset is: CD45RA-negative fraction. These TCRs come from a man aged 18 to 35 in good health. Some clones in this sample may be carry-over from other donors' samples.

As concerns this clone: Other DNA variants within this sample encode the same CDR3. The V and J genes are TRBV5-1 and TRBJ2-5; 10 nucleotides agree with TRBD1. CDR3 length: 14 residues. The germline V gene has CDR1 SGHRS and CDR2 YFSETQ. The V and J ends lost 4 bases and 3 bases, in that order; junction bases with no gene match: 3. The chain's CDR3 is CASSTGTGEETQYF. The CDR3 DNA is TGCGCCAGCAGCACCGGGACAGGGGAAGAGACCCAGTACTTC. Together with reference TRBV5-1 and TRBJ2-5, the CDR3 gives the full variable domain: KAGVTQTPRYLIKTRGQQVTLSCSPISGHRSVSWYQQTPGQGLQFLFEYFSETQRNKGNFPGRFSGRQFSNSRSEMNVSTLELGDSALYLCASSTGTGEETQYFGPGTRLLVL.

This clone was seen a few times. The chain is built from TRBV29-1 and TRBJ2-1; 8 bases map to TRBD1. Per the germline V gene, CDR1 is SQVTM and CDR2 is ANQGSEA. J lost 6 bases, V lost 5 bases, and 9 bases had no gene match. There are 14 residues in the CDR3. The CDR3 sequence is CSVLRDRRTNEQFF. The CDR3 nucleotides are TGCAGCGTTCTCCGGGACAGGAGAACCAATGAGCAGTTCTTC.

J is TRBJ1-1 and V is TRBV2; D is perhaps TRBD1 (5 bases). CDR1 SNHLY and CDR2 FYNNEI come from the germline V gene. V was pared by 9 bases and J by 4 bases, with 18 bases between. The CDR3 is 14 amino acids. CDR3 nucleotides: TGTGCCAGGGAGGGGAGACCTGGGGTCACTGAAGCTTTCTTT. This sequence encodes CAREGRPGVTEAFF.

The rearrangement joins TRBV11-2 to TRBJ2-5; 10 positions agree with TRBD2. In germline, CDR1 is SGHAT, CDR2 FQNNGV. The CDR3 covers 19 residues. The J segment lost 5 bases and the V segment lost 1 base, leaving 16 bases of the junction unmatched. CDR3 region: CASSLGITSGTVSGETQYF. In DNA, the CDR3 is TGTGCCAGCAGCTTAGGGATAACTAGCGGGACAGTGAGCGGGGAGACCCAGTACTTC.

This clone came up a few times. This chain joins TRBV29-1 and TRBJ1-1; D may be TRBD1 (5 bases). Germline V CDR1 and CDR2: SQVTM, ANQGSEA. The CDR3 is made up of 12 amino acids. Trimming shortened V by 7 bases and J by 2 bases, and 11 bases separated the two germline ends. The CDR3 bases are TGCAGCGGACGCGGGGCTAACACTGAAGCTTTCTTT. This translates into CSGRGANTEAFF.

V gene TRBV28 combines with J gene TRBJ1-1, with TRBD1 identical over 7 bases. Germline CDR1 and CDR2: MDHEN and SYDVKM. V gave up 10 bases and J gave up 2 bases; unmatched junction bases: 13. The CDR3 sequence is 15 residues long. CDR3 sequence: CAIANRGTGNTEAFF. The DNA of the CDR3 is TGTGCCATTGCTAACAGGGGCACTGGAAACACTGAAGCTTTCTTT.

The chain combines TRBV6-6 with TRBJ2-1; D gene uncertain. V dropped 8 bases and J dropped 9 bases, with 17 bases sitting between them. Germline CDR1 and CDR2: MNHNY and SVGAGI (reference sequence). CDR3 length: 13 residues. As DNA, the CDR3 is TGTGCCAGCCGCTCCCCCCAGGATGCTGAGCAGTTCTTC. Encoded protein: CASRSPQDAEQFF.

V is TRBV18 and J is TRBJ2-7; 13 nucleotides match TRBD2. The CDR3 totals 19 residues. Trimming cost V 3 bases and J 0 bases; bases outside gene matches: 11. Germline loops: CDR1 KGHSH, CDR2 LQKENI. The CDR3 coding sequence is TGTGCCAGCTCACCTTTCACCGGGACTAGCGGGACCAACTCCTACGAGCAGTACTTC. Protein: CASSPFTGTSGTNSYEQYF.

In regard to this clone: Other DNA sequences in this sample translate to the same CDR3. As DNA, the CDR3 is TGCAGTGCGATCAGGGGAGAGACCCAGTACTTC. Its translation: CSAIRGETQYF. The chain links TRBV20-1 to TRBJ2-5, with a possible D match to TRBD1 (6 bases). The ends were cut back, 6 bases at V and 4 bases at J, with 9 bases in the middle. The CDR3 covers 11 residues. Per the germline V gene, CDR1 is DFQATT and CDR2 is SNEGSKA (reference sequence).

This clone was counted once. The chain joins TRBV28 to TRBJ1-2; perhaps TRBD1 as D (5 bases). The CDR3 is made up of 14 amino acids. V was shortened by 4 bases and J by 4 bases, with 13 bases between the two germline ends. The germline V gene has CDR1 MDHEN and CDR2 SYDVKM. The CDR3 DNA follows: TGTGCCAGCAGTTGGTCTGGGGGGGGCTATGGCTACACCTTC. Amino acids: CASSWSGGGYGYTF.

The V and J genes are TRBV6-1 and TRBJ1-1; the D is unclear. This CDR3 is built from 14 residues. Germline V gene data show CDR1 as MNHNS and CDR2 as SASEGT. With 3 bases removed from V and 0 bases from J, the gap between germline ends came to 8 bases. The CDR3 here is CASSDYSMNTEAFF. The CDR3 region has the DNA TGTGCCAGCAGTGACTATAGTATGAACACTGAAGCTTTCTTT.

The genes are TRBV11-2 and TRBJ1-5, with D unresolved. With 1 base removed from V and 6 bases from J, the gap between germline ends came to 13 bases. The germline V gene encodes CDR1 SGHAT and CDR2 FQNNGV. This CDR3 contains 15 residues. CDR3 region: CASSLGSGVGQPQHF. Here the CDR3 DNA reads TGTGCCAGCAGCTTAGGCTCTGGGGTCGGTCAGCCCCAGCATTTT.

The sample holds many counts of this clone. The chain is built from TRBV27 and TRBJ2-7; 11 nucleotides match TRBD2. The V and J ends lost 6 bases and 4 bases, in that order; junction bases with no gene match: 5. CDR3 length: 14 amino acids. Germline CDR1 reads MNHEY; CDR2 reads SMNVEV (reference sequence). CDR3 DNA sequence: TGTGCCAGCAGGAAACTAGCGGGAGAGTACGAGCAGTACTTC. It specifies CASRKLAGEYEQYF.

The CDR3 nucleotides read TGTGCCTGGGGACTAGCGGGAGCGGGCTACAATGAGCAGTTCTTC. Its protein is CAWGLAGAGYNEQFF. The rearrangement uses TRBV30 and TRBJ2-1; 13 bases fit TRBD2. With V trimmed by 5 bases and J by 3 bases, 4 bases remained unmatched. The CDR3 totals 15 residues. Looked up from germline, CDR1 is GTSNPN and CDR2 is SVGIG (reference sequence).